The 18 T cell receptor beta chains listed next were all sequenced from one sample in a study of T cell changes during pregnancy in multiple sclerosis (dated by TCRdb to between 2017 and 2020). The receptor library was made with the immunoSEQ multiplex PCR assay. Drawn from immuneACCESS, this table holds only the in-frame rearrangements with V and J called that TCRdb kept. Clones are partly lost; checked studies trace under half to an unresolved V gene and leave the rest unexplained. Counted in this sample were about 51,000 clones; approximately 93% of them appeared once. The ten top clones hold roughly 1.8% of the sample. Sequenced material: peripheral blood, taken in the second trimester of pregnancy. The receptor set was obtained from a female donor with multiple sclerosis, enrolled in a pregnancy study.

This clone was counted a few times. The chain recombines TRBV19 with TRBJ1-1; TRBD1 aligns across 7 bases. V shed 5 bases, J shed 4 bases, and the junction held 7 bases outside the gene matches. Germline CDR1 and CDR2: LNHDA and SQIVND (reference sequence). The CDR3 is made up of 14 amino acids. DNA for the CDR3: TGTGCCAGTAGTGTTGGACAGGTAATCACTGAAGCTTTCTTT. This encodes CASSVGQVITEAFF.

The rearrangement links TRBV4-3 to TRBJ2-2; 11 bases map to TRBD2. The junction had 12 bases not matched to a gene; V was cut back by 2 bases and J by 7 bases. The germline CDR1 and CDR2 sequences are LGHNA and YSLEER. The CDR3 is 18 amino acids. Here the CDR3 reads CASSQNAVLAGAFGELFF. The CDR3 DNA sequence: TGCGCCAGCAGCCAAAATGCCGTACTAGCGGGAGCTTTCGGGGAGCTGTTTTTT.

This clone was recorded only once. This chain joins TRBV14 and TRBJ2-7; perhaps TRBD2 as D (5 bases). The CDR3 has 17 residues. V gave up 0 bases and J gave up 0 bases, with 15 bases separating them. The germline V gene has CDR1 SGHDN and CDR2 FVKESK. CDR3 sequence: CASSQEVQRKSSYEQYF. The CDR3 DNA is TGTGCCAGCAGCCAAGAAGTGCAGCGGAAATCCTCCTACGAGCAGTACTTC.

The V gene is TRBV29-1, the J gene TRBJ1-2; perhaps TRBD1 as D (6 bases). The CDR3 has 14 amino acids. Germline V CDR1 and CDR2: SQVTM, ANQGSEA. Trimming removed 7 bases from V and 8 bases from J, with 23 bases in between. The CDR3 loop reads CSAGGGASVEGYTF. As DNA, the CDR3 is TGCAGCGCCGGCGGGGGGGCCTCCGTAGAGGGCTACACCTTC.

In its sample, this clone was seen once. CDR3 sequence: CASSLSSSGDTQYF. As DNA, the CDR3 is TGTGCCAGCAGCTTAAGTAGTAGCGGAGATACGCAGTATTTT. This chain links TRBV7-3 with TRBJ2-3, with D perhaps matching TRBD2 (6 bases). Germline V gene sequence: CDR1 SGHTA, CDR2 FQGTGA. V was trimmed by 1 base and J by 5 bases, leaving 10 bases between them. This CDR3 has 14 amino acids.

The chain uses TRBV21-1 and TRBJ2-2; TRBD1 is taken as the D call from the table, unchecked against the DNA. TRBV21-1 is a listed pseudogene. This CDR3 has 16 residues. The CDR3 sequence is CASSKYVTPNTGELFF. CDR3 DNA sequence: TGTGCCAGCAGCAAATACGTGACACCGAACACCGGGGAGCTGTTTTTT.

This chain joins TRBV29-1 and TRBJ2-7; 7 nucleotides match TRBD2. Trimming took 6 bases from V and 5 from J; bases not matched to a gene: 10. Germline-derived CDR1 and CDR2 are SQVTM and ANQGSEA. This CDR3 contains 13 residues. CDR3 DNA sequence: TGCAGCGTAAAAAGGCCTAGCGGCCACGAGCAGTACTTC. This translates into CSVKRPSGHEQYF.

This rearrangement joins TRBV5-1 to TRBJ2-3; maybe TRBD1 (6 bases). Germline V gives CDR1 SGHRS, CDR2 YFSETQ. V lost 4 bases to trimming and J lost 0 bases, with 12 bases between them. The CDR3 length is 15 residues. CDR3 nucleotides: TGCGCCAGCAGCCTCGACAGGACTAGCACAGATACGCAGTATTTT. Translation gives CASSLDRTSTDTQYF.

The chain is built from TRBV5-1 and TRBJ2-7; the D gene is possibly TRBD2 (6 bases). In germline, CDR1 is SGHRS, CDR2 YFSETQ. The CDR3 has 14 amino acids. V gave up 0 bases and J gave up 3 bases, with 10 bases separating them. As DNA, the CDR3 is TGCGCCAGCAGCTTGGGGCGGGGAGACTACGAGCAGTACTTC. Residues: CASSLGRGDYEQYF. The full variable domain, with the rest looked up from reference TRBV5-1 and TRBJ2-7, is KAGVTQTPRYLIKTRGQQVTLSCSPISGHRSVSWYQQTPGQGLQFLFEYFSETQRNKGNFPGRFSGRQFSNSRSEMNVSTLELGDSALYLCASSLGRGDYEQYFGPGTRLTVT.

V and J are TRBV7-6 and TRBJ2-2, with 8 positions matching TRBD2. V lost 5 bases, J lost 6 bases, and 11 bases stayed unmatched. Germline V gene sequence: CDR1 SGHVS, CDR2 FNYEAQ. The CDR3 contains 16 residues. Here the CDR3 DNA reads TGTGCCAGCAGCCGCGCAAGGACTAGCCGGGCCGGGGAGCTGTTTTTT. This codes for CASSRARTSRAGELFF.

The chain recombines TRBV25-1 with TRBJ1-2; the D gene is possibly TRBD1 (6 bases). The germline V gene has CDR1 MGHDK and CDR2 SYGVNS. This CDR3 comprises 15 residues. V was shortened by 1 base and J by 4 bases, with 13 bases between the two germline ends. The CDR3 sequence: CASSEWGGLGYGYTF. In DNA form, the CDR3 reads TGTGCCAGCAGTGAATGGGGGGGGCTCGGCTATGGCTACACCTTC.

The V and J genes are TRBV5-4 and TRBJ1-2; maybe TRBD1 (6 bases). V was cut by 2 bases and J by 4 bases, with 18 bases left in between. This CDR3 is built from 16 residues. The germline V gene has CDR1 SGHNT and CDR2 YYREEE (reference sequence). The CDR3 coding sequence is TGTGCCAGCAGCTTTCCGCAGGGGTTCCGACGCTATGGCTACACCTTC. Its translation is CASSFPQGFRRYGYTF.

This rearrangement joins TRBV7-2 to TRBJ2-1, with 8 bases lining up with TRBD2. CDR1 and CDR2 (germline): SGHTA, FQGNSA. V lost 5 bases to trimming and J lost 7 bases; unmatched junction nucleotides: 4. The CDR3 has 13 amino acids. The DNA of the CDR3 is TGTGCCAGCAGCGCGGGGACTAGTAATGAGCAGTTCTTC. Its protein is CASSAGTSNEQFF.

This rearrangement joins TRBV7-9 to TRBJ1-1; possibly TRBD1 for D (5 bases). Trimming removed 1 base at V and 1 base at J, with 10 bases between. This CDR3 is 15 amino acids long. Germline assignment: CDR1 SEHNR and CDR2 FQNEAQ (reference sequence). CDR3 residues: CASSLVGRANTEAFF. The CDR3 DNA sequence: TGTGCCAGCAGCTTAGTTGGCAGGGCGAACACTGAAGCTTTCTTT.

This CDR3 reads CAWGRTGQQPQHF. In nucleotides, the CDR3 is TGTGCCTGGGGGAGGACAGGGCAACAGCCCCAGCATTTT. The J gene is TRBJ1-5, the V gene TRBV30, with 8 nucleotides matching TRBD1. V lost 5 bases, J lost 7 bases, and 7 bases stayed unmatched. The CDR3 contains 13 residues. Germline V lookup: CDR1 GTSNPN, CDR2 SVGIG (reference sequence).

A few counts support this clone. The gene calls are TRBV19 and TRBJ2-7; no reliable D call. The CDR3 length is 13 residues. Trimming removed 3 bases at V and 5 bases at J, with 11 bases between. Per the germline V gene, CDR1 is LNHDA and CDR2 is SQIVND (reference sequence). The CDR3 sequence is CASSIRVGDEQYF. The CDR3, as DNA: TGTGCCAGTAGTATTCGGGTAGGAGACGAGCAGTACTTC. The entire variable domain, with the rest obtained from reference TRBV19 and TRBJ2-7, is as follows: DGGITQSPKYLFRKEGQNVTLSCEQNLNHDAMYWYRQDPGQGLRLIYYSQIVNDFQKGDIAEGYSVSREKKESFPLTVTSAQKNPTAFYLCASSIRVGDEQYFGPGTRLTVT.

The chain is built from TRBV28 and TRBJ2-1; possibly TRBD2 for D (6 bases). Germline V gene sequence: CDR1 MDHEN, CDR2 SYDVKM. The CDR3 is made up of 15 amino acids. The V and J ends lost 2 bases and 0 bases respectively, with 8 bases between them. The CDR3 reads CASSLIGGSYNEQFF. CDR3 in DNA: TGTGCCAGCAGTTTAATCGGGGGCTCCTACAATGAGCAGTTCTTC.

The J gene is TRBJ2-1, the V gene TRBV5-1, with 8 bases aligning to TRBD1. The CDR3 totals 11 residues. CDR1 is SGHRS, CDR2 YFSETQ, per germline. With 4 bases clipped from V and 15 bases from J, the junction kept 6 bases outside the gene matches. CDR3 in amino acids: CASSLGQGSFF. DNA of the CDR3: TGCGCCAGCAGCCTTGGACAGGGTTCGTTCTTC.